This TCR beta chain was obtained from a study of blood T cell repertoires in COVID-19. Generated by immunoSEQ multiplex PCR, the TCRdb table keeps only in-frame clones and is missing some. The sample has roughly 39,000 clones, about 85% seen once; the top ten hold around a fifth. This clone was found once. Germline V lookup: CDR1 KGHSH, CDR2 LQKENI. This CDR3 has 13 residues. V was trimmed by 3 bases and J by 6 bases, leaving 9 bases between them. The chain combines TRBV18 with TRBJ2-1; perhaps TRBD2 as D (5 bases). The specimen was peripheral blood. The TCR comes from a man aged 50-60 years in a cohort sampled during active COVID-19. The DNA of the CDR3 is TGTGCCAGCTCACCGGAGGCGAGCAATGAGCAGTTCTTC. Translated: CASSPEASNEQFF.